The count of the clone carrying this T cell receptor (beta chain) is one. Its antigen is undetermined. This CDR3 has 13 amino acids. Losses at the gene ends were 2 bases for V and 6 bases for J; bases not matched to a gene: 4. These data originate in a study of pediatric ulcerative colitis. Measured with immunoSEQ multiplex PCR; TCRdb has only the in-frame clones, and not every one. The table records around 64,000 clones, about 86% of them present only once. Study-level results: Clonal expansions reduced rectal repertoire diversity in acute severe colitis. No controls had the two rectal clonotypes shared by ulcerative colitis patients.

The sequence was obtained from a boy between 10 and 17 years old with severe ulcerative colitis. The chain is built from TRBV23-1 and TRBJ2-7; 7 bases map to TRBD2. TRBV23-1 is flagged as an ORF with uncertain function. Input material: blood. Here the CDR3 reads CASSQVTSAEQYF. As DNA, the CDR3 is TGCGCCAGCAGTCAAGTCACTAGCGCCGAGCAGTACTTC.